The 30 T cell receptor beta chains presented below share a single source sample, sequenced in a study of cytomegalovirus exposure and HLA in healthy donors. 60 Vbeta and 13 Jbeta primers were used in PCR. Method: immunoSEQ multiplex PCR; TCRdb's copy keeps in-frame clones and lacks some. Of roughly 180,000 clones listed, approximately 85% were seen once; the top ten hold 9.3%. Sample: PBMCs. The source is a man younger than 35 in good health and CMV-seropositive.

This sequence joins TRBV4-1 and TRBJ2-7; weak D call: TRBD1 (5 bases). The germline gives CDR1 MGHRA, CDR2 YSYEKL. The CDR3 extends over 14 amino acids. Trimming took 1 base from V and 2 from J, leaving 9 bases between them. The CDR3 loop is CASSQVSGTYEQYF. The CDR3 DNA reads as TGCGCCAGCAGCCAAGTTTCAGGGACCTACGAGCAGTACTTC.

The chain has TRBV5-1 and TRBJ1-2, with D unresolved. V lost 4 bases, J lost 3 bases, and 31 bases lay in between. Looked up from germline, CDR1 is SGHRS and CDR2 is YFSETQ. The CDR3 runs 20 residues. This CDR3 reads CASSQSIIPPKAAGYYGYTF. Written as DNA, the CDR3 is TGCGCCAGCAGCCAATCGATTATACCCCCCAAGGCAGCGGGTTACTATGGCTACACCTTC.

The chain couples TRBV25-1 to TRBJ1-1; TRBD1 might be the D (6 bases). V was trimmed by 6 bases and J by 1 base, leaving 15 bases between them. There are 15 residues in the CDR3. Per germline, CDR1 MGHDK and CDR2 SYGVNS. The CDR3 sequence: CASSIGGVGNTEAFF. The DNA for the CDR3 is TGTGCCAGCAGCATAGGGGGGGTGGGGAACACTGAAGCTTTCTTT. Combining the CDR3 with reference TRBV25-1 and TRBJ1-1 gives the whole variable domain EADIYQTPRYLVIGTGKKITLECSQTMGHDKMYWYQQDPGMELHLIHYSYGVNSTEKGDLSSESTVSRIRTEHFPLTLESARPSHTSQYLCASSIGGVGNTEAFFGQGTRLTVV.

This chain links TRBV5-1 with TRBJ2-1; 12 positions match TRBD2. Germline V lookup: CDR1 SGHRS, CDR2 YFSETQ. The length of the CDR3 is 16 residues. The V and J ends lost 3 bases and 6 bases, in that order; junction bases with no gene match: 7. In nucleotides, the CDR3 is TGCGCCAGCAGCTGGCTAGCGGGGGGGCAGGGCAATGAGCAGTTCTTC. This translates into CASSWLAGGQGNEQFF.

V is TRBV30 and J is TRBJ1-1; 7 bases are shared with TRBD1. V gave up 0 bases and J gave up 3 bases; unmatched junction bases: 4. Germline loops: CDR1 GTSNPN, CDR2 SVGIG (reference sequence). The CDR3 extends over 14 amino acids. The CDR3 loop is CAWSVRGIHTEAFF. DNA of the CDR3: TGTGCCTGGAGTGTCAGGGGGATTCACACTGAAGCTTTCTTT.

The chain uses TRBV2 and TRBJ2-3; D is uncertain. This CDR3 region has 12 residues. Looked up from germline, CDR1 is SNHLY and CDR2 is FYNNEI. The V end lost 5 bases, the J end lost 6 bases, and 9 bases lay between the germline ends. In nucleotides, the CDR3 is TGTGCCAGCAGTCCTGAGGTGGATACGCAGTATTTT. It specifies CASSPEVDTQYF.

In nucleotides, the CDR3 is TGTGCCAGCATCAAAGCACTAGCGGGCCAAGAGACCCAGTACTTC. Translated, it gives CASIKALAGQETQYF. The chain uses TRBV13 and TRBJ2-5, with 9 bases lining up with TRBD2. The CDR3 consists of 15 residues. Looked up from germline, CDR1 is PRHDT and CDR2 is FYEKMQ (reference sequence). V was clipped by 7 bases and J by 1 base; unmatched bases: 7. Full variable domain (remainder filled in from reference TRBV13 and TRBJ2-5): AAGVIQSPRHLIKEKRETATLKCYPIPRHDTVYWYQQGPGQDPQFLISFYEKMQSDKGSIPDRFSAQQFSDYHSELNMSSLELGDSALYFCASIKALAGQETQYFGPGTRLLVL.

The V and J genes are TRBV19 and TRBJ2-5; the match to TRBD2 covers 7 bases. The end of the DNA aligns better with TRBJ2-7, so the J call may be wrong. Germline lookup yields CDR1 LNHDA and CDR2 SQIVND (reference sequence). This CDR3 spans 13 amino acids. CDR3 residues: CASSDGGFYEQYF. CDR3 DNA sequence: TGTGCCAGTAGCGACGGGGGGTTCTACGAGCAGTACTTC.

This clone was picked up a small number of times. The chain joins TRBV18 to TRBJ1-1; TRBD1 is a possible D gene (6 bases). Germline loops: CDR1 KGHSH, CDR2 LQKENI. The CDR3 loop spans 14 amino acids. V shed 6 bases and J shed 2 bases, with 13 bases lying between them. CDR3 DNA: TGTGCCAGCTCGCCTAAACAGGGCAACACTGAAGCTTTCTTT. Protein: CASSPKQGNTEAFF.

CDR3 sequence reads: CATSRPGYQPQHF. The CDR3 bases are TGTGCCACCAGCAGACCCGGGTATCAGCCCCAGCATTTT. V usage is TRBV15 and J usage is TRBJ1-5; no reliable D call. There are 13 residues in the CDR3. V was trimmed by 2 bases and J by 5 bases, leaving 7 bases between them. CDR1 is LNHNV and CDR2 is YYDKDF in the germline V gene (reference sequence).

The V call is TRBV4-1, the J call TRBJ2-5, with TRBD1 matching over 11 bases. The last part of the DNA fits TRBJ2-7 better; the J call may be wrong. The CDR3 covers 16 residues. Per germline, CDR1 MGHRA and CDR2 YSYEKL. DNA for the CDR3: TGCGCCAGCAGCCAGTGGACAGGGGGCGGGAGTATCGAGCAGTACTTC. Translated: CASSQWTGGGSIEQYF.

The CDR3 sequence: CASIIRQTNYGYTF. CDR3 sequence (DNA): TGTGCCAGCATCATCAGACAGACTAACTATGGCTACACCTTC. The chain links TRBV5-8 to TRBJ1-2, with D possibly TRBD1 on 5 matching bases. This CDR3 region has 14 residues. V lost 6 bases to trimming and J lost 0 bases, with 12 bases between them. Germline loops: CDR1 SGHTS, CDR2 YDEGEE.

The chain employs TRBV5-4 and TRBJ2-2; 9 positions agree with TRBD2. Germline assignment: CDR1 SGHNT and CDR2 YYREEE (reference sequence). The CDR3 is 18 amino acids. Trimming at V came to 4 bases and at J to 3 bases, leaving 13 bases not matched to a gene. CDR3 DNA sequence: TGTGCCAGCAGCCCGCACAGCGGGGGGCCTTACGACACCGGGGAGCTGTTTTTT. Amino acid sequence: CASSPHSGGPYDTGELFF. Variable domain in full (rest from reference TRBV5-4 and TRBJ2-2): ETGVTQSPTHLIKTRGQQVTLRCSSQSGHNTVSWYQQALGQGPQFIFQYYREEENGRGNFPPRFSGLQFPNYSSELNVNALELDDSALYLCASSPHSGGPYDTGELFFGEGSRLTVL.

This chain links TRBV7-2 with TRBJ2-4, with a weak D call TRBD1 (5 bases). The germline V and J ends were trimmed by 5 bases and 0 bases, with 8 bases remaining between them. The CDR3 consists of 14 residues. Germline lookup yields CDR1 SGHTA and CDR2 FQGNSA. As DNA, the CDR3 is TGTGCCAGCAGCGAACAGGAAGCCAAAAACATTCAGTACTTC. This sequence encodes CASSEQEAKNIQYF.

V gene TRBV21-1 combines with J gene TRBJ2-5; the table calls TRBD1, which could not be checked here. TRBV21-1 is flagged as a pseudogene. This CDR3 spans 16 amino acids. CDR3 nucleotides: TGTGCCAGCCGAGACGGACAGGGGGGTTGGAGGGAGACCCAGTACTTC. Translation gives CASRDGQGGWRETQYF.

The chain joins TRBV9 to TRBJ2-7, with TRBD1 as a possible D gene (6 bases). The V gene lost 1 base and the J gene lost 2 bases, with 10 bases spanning the gap. The CDR3 sequence is 14 residues long. In germline, CDR1 is SGDLS, CDR2 YYNGEE. The CDR3 DNA reads TGTGCCAGCAGCGTAACAGGGTTCACCTACGAGCAGTACTTC. This sequence encodes CASSVTGFTYEQYF.

The V gene is TRBV18, the J gene TRBJ2-3, with D possibly TRBD1 on 5 matching bases. V was clipped by 5 bases and J by 4 bases, with 19 bases between them. The CDR3 runs to 16 residues. Germline V gene lookup returns CDR1 KGHSH and CDR2 LQKENI. DNA of the CDR3: TGTGCCAGCTCATATCGTAAGAGATTCAGGGCAGATACGCAGTATTTT. It is translated as CASSYRKRFRADTQYF.

The chain joins TRBV6-5 to TRBJ2-7; 7 bases line up with TRBD2. CDR3 size: 13 residues. The trim removed 5 bases at V and 7 bases at J, leaving 8 bases unmatched. Germline V gene lookup returns CDR1 MNHEY and CDR2 SVGAGI. In DNA form, the CDR3 reads TGTGCCAGCAGTCCCACAAGGGGAGGGGAGCAGTACTTC. Translated, it gives CASSPTRGGEQYF.

V and J are TRBV2 and TRBJ1-5, with 7 bases aligning to TRBD1. V lost 4 bases and J lost 0; bases outside the gene matches: 6. Germline CDR1 is SNHLY and CDR2 is FYNNEI. The CDR3 length is 16 residues. CDR3 region: CASSGGGLGSNQPQHF. The CDR3, as DNA: TGTGCCAGCAGTGGAGGGGGCCTCGGTAGCAATCAGCCCCAGCATTTT.

The chain links TRBV6-1 to TRBJ1-5; D unclear. The CDR3 sequence is 13 residues long. V lost 3 bases to trimming and J lost 7 bases, with 10 bases between them. In germline, CDR1 is MNHNS, CDR2 SASEGT. CDR3: CASSDLGGQPQHF. In nucleotides, the CDR3 is TGTGCCAGCAGTGACCTAGGTGGACAGCCCCAGCATTTT.

There are a few counts of this clone. The rearrangement uses TRBV19 and TRBJ1-1; tentative D call: TRBD1 (6 bases). The CDR3 spans 14 residues. V shed 4 bases and J shed 0 bases, with 9 bases lying between them. The germline CDR1 and CDR2 sequences are LNHDA and SQIVND (reference sequence). CDR3 nucleotides: TGTGCCAGTAGTAACAGGGAATTGAACACTGAAGCTTTCTTT. It translates to CASSNRELNTEAFF.

This clone appeared a few times. This rearrangement joins TRBV7-8 to TRBJ2-5; D gene unclear. This CDR3 comprises 14 residues. The germline gives CDR1 SGHVS, CDR2 FQNEAQ. V gave up 5 bases and J gave up 2 bases, with 12 bases separating them. CDR3 amino acids: CASSPRRSQETQYF. The CDR3 DNA sequence: TGTGCCAGCAGCCCCCGTCGGTCACAAGAGACCCAGTACTTC.

The chain uses TRBV9 and TRBJ1-6, with TRBD1 matching over 8 bases. The CDR3 loop spans 16 amino acids. From germline, CDR1 is SGDLS and CDR2 YYNGEE. Trimming took 4 bases from V and 10 from J; bases not matched to a gene: 13. CDR3 coding DNA: TGTGCCAGCAGCCATACGAGACAGGGGAAACGCTCACCCCTCCACTTT. Amino acids: CASSHTRQGKRSPLHF.

The CDR3 DNA sequence: TGTGCCAGCAGCTTGCAGGGGGTCGACACTGAAGCTTTCTTT. Amino acids: CASSLQGVDTEAFF. This chain links TRBV5-4 with TRBJ1-1; 7 bases are a match to TRBD1. Trimming removed 1 base from V and 3 bases from J; junction bases left unmatched: 3. Germline CDR1 is SGHNT and CDR2 is YYREEE (reference sequence). There are 14 residues in the CDR3.

This clone came up once. V usage is TRBV27 and J usage is TRBJ2-1, with D unresolved. Germline CDR1 MNHEY, CDR2 SMNVEV (reference sequence). Trimming pared 2 bases from V and 4 bases from J, leaving 9 bases between. The CDR3 runs 14 residues. CDR3 sequence reads: CASSLGTAYNEQFF. The DNA of the CDR3 is TGTGCCAGCAGTTTAGGTACTGCATACAATGAGCAGTTCTTC.

This rearrangement joins TRBV5-4 to TRBJ2-3; weak D call: TRBD2 (7 bases). V lost 4 bases and J 4 bases, leaving 16 bases between the germline ends. Looked up from germline, CDR1 is SGHNT and CDR2 is YYREEE (reference sequence). The CDR3 runs 15 residues. CDR3 sequence reads: CASSPGGGQADTQYF. The CDR3 DNA follows: TGTGCCAGCAGCCCTGGGGGGGGCCAGGCAGATACGCAGTATTTT.

The V call is TRBV15, the J call TRBJ2-3; 11 bases fit TRBD2. The length of the CDR3 is 16 residues. Germline V gives CDR1 LNHNV, CDR2 YYDKDF (reference sequence). With 5 bases clipped from V and 2 bases from J, the junction kept 6 bases outside the gene matches. The CDR3: CATSGWGLAATDTQYF. DNA for the CDR3: TGTGCCACCAGCGGATGGGGACTAGCGGCCACAGATACGCAGTATTTT. Drawing the rest from reference TRBV15 and TRBJ2-3, the complete variable domain is DAMVIQNPRYQVTQFGKPVTLSCSQTLNHNVMYWYQQKSSQAPKLLFHYYDKDFNNEADTPDNFQSRRPNTSFCFLDIRSPGLGDTAMYLCATSGWGLAATDTQYFGPGTRLTVL.

The rearrangement joins TRBV6-6 to TRBJ2-5; 10 bases are a match to TRBD2. The V gene end was trimmed by 6 bases and the J gene end by 5 bases; junction bases not matched to a gene: 9. Germline V gene sequence: CDR1 MNHNY, CDR2 SVGAGI (reference sequence). This CDR3 has 15 residues. CDR3 in amino acids: CASSRQAGGWETQYF. The CDR3 region has the DNA TGTGCCAGCAGCCGCCAAGCGGGGGGGTGGGAGACCCAGTACTTC.

This chain connects TRBV7-9 to TRBJ2-7; TRBD2 might be the D (5 bases). Per the germline V gene, CDR1 is SEHNR and CDR2 is FQNEAQ (reference sequence). Between the trimmed V and J ends, which lost 8 bases and 3 bases, there was a span of 8 bases. This CDR3 comprises 11 residues. The DNA of the CDR3 is TGTGCCAGCGGTCGGGGCTACGAGCAGTACTTC. Translating it yields CASGRGYEQYF.

The chain combines TRBV19 with TRBJ1-5; D perhaps matches TRBD1 (6 bases). This CDR3 region has 15 residues. The germline V gene encodes CDR1 LNHDA and CDR2 SQIVND (reference sequence). Trimming left V 1 base short and J 5 bases short, with 12 bases between. The CDR3 region has the DNA TGTGCCAGTAGTATAGTCACAGGGACCTATCAGCCCCAGCATTTT. Its translation: CASSIVTGTYQPQHF.